This record covers a single T cell receptor beta chain. This record comes from a study of blood T cell repertoires in COVID-19. Germline V gene lookup returns CDR1 SGDLS and CDR2 YYNGEE. Losses at the gene ends were 4 bases for V and 11 bases for J; bases not matched to a gene: 2. CDR3 size: 12 residues. Authors' data handling: Estimation of nucleated cell counts relied on the amplification of reference gene primers. Clones were read by immunoSEQ multiplex PCR, and TCRdb kept only the in-frame ones, dropping some. That table gives V, J and clone size, and the DNA gave D and trimming. The sample carries some 100,000 clones, 80% to 95% recorded once.

The sequence came from a man aged 55 to 70 with acute or convalescent COVID-19. The chain is built from TRBV9 and TRBJ2-3; 12 positions match TRBD2. The sample comprised peripheral blood. In DNA, the CDR3 is TGTGCCAGCAGCACTAGCGGGAGGCTGCAGTATTTT. Its protein product is CASSTSGRLQYF.